This T cell receptor beta chain was retrieved from a study of T cells in Graves' hyperthyroidism and ophthalmopathy. The CDR3 regions of TCR beta were amplified from RNA transcripts. First-round RT-PCR of the TCR CDR3 relied on the HTBI primer set. From the multiplex PCR reads, TCRdb called clonotypes with MiXCR, one entry per CDR3 protein. Found here are 300,000 to 400,000 distinct CDR3 sequences, 18% of them singletons; the top ten hold 49%. The sample holds a few counts of this clonotype. Its antigen is unidentified. Stable hyperthyroidism: no ophthalmopathy progression over 18 months of follow-up. Patients were excluded for uncontrolled infection, other autoimmune disease, pregnancy or lactation. Findings of the study overall: Stable hyperthyroidism was separated from ophthalmopathy by a model based on 13 V-J features.

The CDR3 length is 15 residues. V was trimmed by 4 bases and J by 3 bases, leaving 16 bases between them. The germline V gene encodes CDR1 LGHDT and CDR2 YNNKEL (reference sequence). The TCR originated in a woman aged 50 to 65 with Graves' hyperthyroidism. The chain couples TRBV3-1 to TRBJ2-7; D gene unclear. The sequencing sample was made of blood. In nucleotides, the CDR3 is TGTGCCAGCAGCCTTCCTTTTCAGAAGGTCTACGAGCAGTACTTC. Amino acids: CASSLPFQKVYEQYF.